This TCR beta chain came from a study of shared clonotypes between healthy human individuals. General observations from the study: Larger estimated richness was generally recorded for naive subsets relative to memory subsets. The sole specimen, blood, was sampled, and tissue repertoires likely differ.

The study ran the assay at deep level. TCRdb keeps only in-frame clones here, not all; method: immunoSEQ multiplex PCR. Of more than 2 million clones in the sample, approximately 92% were seen once. The CDR3 loop spans 16 amino acids. Trimming cost V 2 bases and J 1 base; bases outside gene matches: 5. Germline values: CDR1 SGDLS, CDR2 YYNGEE. Regarding this clone: Antigen specificity is unknown.

The naive CD8 fraction comprised CD45RO-negative cells positively selected for CCR7 and excluded terminally differentiated effector memory CD45RA+ cells. Caucasian adults living in Nashville, Tennessee, provided all samples. The sequenced sample consisted of naive CD8+ T cells from PBMCs. This clonotype originated in a man between 18 and 35 years old in good health. Some clones in this sample may be carry-over from other donors' samples. The rearrangement uses TRBV9 and TRBJ2-2, with 7 bases identical to TRBD1. The CDR3 reads CASSVRTGGNTGELFF. The CDR3 nucleotides read TGTGCCAGCAGCGTTCGGACAGGAGGGAACACCGGGGAGCTGTTTTTT.